This entry lists 22 T cell receptor beta chains sequenced from one sample in a study of glioma-infiltrating T cells after dendritic cell vaccination. The method was immunoSEQ multiplex PCR; TCRdb's version includes in-frame clones alone and lacks a portion of them. The sample has roughly 100,000 clones, nearly 90% seen once. Indicated time point: after dendritic cell vaccination, including at tumor progression/relapse. The specimen comprised blood, sampled after dendritic cell vaccination. These receptors came from a human donor with glioblastoma.

The rearrangement links TRBV27 to TRBJ1-2; D remains ambiguous. V lost 1 base, J lost 7 bases, and 13 bases lay in between. Germline lookup yields CDR1 MNHEY and CDR2 SMNVEV (reference sequence). The CDR3 runs to 14 residues. The CDR3, as DNA: TGTGCCAGCAGTTTATTGTCGGGTTTGGGTGGCTACACCTTC. Amino acid sequence: CASSLLSGLGGYTF.

This rearrangement joins TRBV2 to TRBJ1-4; 9 bases are shared with TRBD1. This CDR3 spans 15 amino acids. Trimming at V came to 3 bases and at J to 5 bases, leaving 4 bases not matched to a gene. Germline V CDR1 and CDR2: SNHLY, FYNNEI. Here the CDR3 DNA reads TGTGCCAGCAGTGAGGACAGGGGCAGAAATGAAAAACTGTTTTTT. Translation gives CASSEDRGRNEKLFF.

The V call is TRBV5-1, the J call TRBJ2-2, with 11 bases fitting TRBD2. CDR3 length: 16 amino acids. Germline values: CDR1 SGHRS, CDR2 YFSETQ. V shed 4 bases, J shed 2 bases, and the junction held 4 bases outside the gene matches. The CDR3 nucleotides read TGCGCCAGCAGCGGAACTAGCGGGGGAAACACCGGGGAGCTGTTTTTT. Translation gives CASSGTSGGNTGELFF. Supplemented by reference TRBV5-1 and TRBJ2-2, the full variable domain reads KAGVTQTPRYLIKTRGQQVTLSCSPISGHRSVSWYQQTPGQGLQFLFEYFSETQRNKGNFPGRFSGRQFSNSRSEMNVSTLELGDSALYLCASSGTSGGNTGELFFGEGSRLTVL.

The chain links TRBV30 to TRBJ2-2; 13 bases fit TRBD2. This CDR3 region has 15 residues. Trimming removed 5 bases from V and 4 bases from J; junction bases left unmatched: 4. Germline loops: CDR1 GTSNPN, CDR2 SVGIG (reference sequence). CDR3 nucleotides: TGTGCCTGGGCGGGACTAGCGGGGCTCACCGGGGAGCTGTTTTTT. Its protein is CAWAGLAGLTGELFF.

This chain links TRBV5-1 with TRBJ1-1; TRBD1 agrees at 9 bases. Germline CDR1 is SGHRS and CDR2 is YFSETQ. V lost 6 bases to trimming and J lost 0 bases; unmatched junction nucleotides: 9. CDR3 length: 16 amino acids. The CDR3 loop is CASNPMGQGMNTEAFF. The CDR3 DNA follows: TGCGCCAGCAACCCCATGGGACAGGGCATGAACACTGAAGCTTTCTTT.

V is TRBV4-1 and J is TRBJ2-7, with 7 bases identical to TRBD1. CDR1 and CDR2 (germline): MGHRA, YSYEKL. CDR3 size: 17 residues. V was clipped by 0 bases and J by 5 bases; unmatched bases: 13. CDR3 DNA sequence: TGCGCCAGCAGCCAAGACGCGACAGGGACCCTTGGGGACGAGCAGTACTTC. This gives the protein CASSQDATGTLGDEQYF.

This clone has a handful of counts. The chain recombines TRBV6-1 with TRBJ2-5; D is unresolved. Germline V CDR1 and CDR2: MNHNS, SASEGT. The germline V and J ends were trimmed by 6 bases and 4 bases, with 15 bases remaining between them. The CDR3 consists of 14 residues. CDR3 protein: CASSHPVSPETQYF. Written as DNA, the CDR3 is TGTGCCAGCAGCCACCCGGTTTCCCCAGAGACCCAGTACTTC.

This chain uses TRBV11-2 with TRBJ1-5; no definite D call. The CDR3 is made up of 13 amino acids. Trimming took 2 bases from V and 2 from J, leaving 4 bases between them. The V gene's germline CDR1 is SGHAT and CDR2 FQNNGV. The CDR3 protein is CASSLTGNQPQHF. CDR3 bases: TGTGCCAGCAGCTTAACAGGCAATCAGCCCCAGCATTTT.

About this clone: Other DNA sequences in the same sample also yield this CDR3. The CDR3 DNA follows: TGCGCCAGCAGCTTTCGAGGGGGAAACACTGAAGCTTTCTTT. Translated: CASSFRGGNTEAFF. The chain joins TRBV5-1 to TRBJ1-1; D might be TRBD1 (6 bases). The CDR3 length is 14 residues. The V end was cut by 2 bases, the J end by 2 bases, with 10 bases between. CDR1 SGHRS and CDR2 YFSETQ come from the germline V gene.

The CDR3 DNA sequence: TGTGCCAGCAGCCCACTAGCGGGAGGGAACAATGAGCAGTTCTTC. This sequence encodes CASSPLAGGNNEQFF. The J gene is TRBJ2-1, the V gene TRBV11-3; TRBD2 matches 13 bases. J gave up 5 bases and V 5 bases, and 3 bases lay outside the gene matches. The CDR3 contains 15 residues. Germline values: CDR1 SGHNT, CDR2 YENEEA.

The V gene is TRBV7-3, the J gene TRBJ2-3; D may be TRBD2 (6 bases). V gave up 3 bases and J gave up 2 bases, with 9 bases separating them. Germline CDR1 SGHTA, CDR2 FQGTGA. The CDR3 has 14 residues. CDR3 loop: CASSLTRYTDTQYF. CDR3 DNA: TGTGCCAGCAGCTTGACTAGATACACAGATACGCAGTATTTT.

In this sample, this clone turned up a few times. This rearrangement joins TRBV6-1 to TRBJ1-1, with D possibly being TRBD1 (6 bases). The CDR3 runs to 16 residues. Germline lookup yields CDR1 MNHNS and CDR2 SASEGT. Trimming pared 0 bases from V and 0 bases from J, leaving 11 bases between. CDR3 sequence: CASSEAMGAMNTEAFF. The CDR3 DNA follows: TGTGCCAGCAGTGAAGCGATGGGGGCCATGAACACTGAAGCTTTCTTT.

This rearrangement joins TRBV6-4 to TRBJ2-2; maybe TRBD2 (5 bases). The CDR3 extends over 13 amino acids. Trimming took 7 bases from V and 5 from J, leaving 11 bases between them. Germline V CDR1 and CDR2: MRHNA, SNTAGT. The CDR3 reads CASNKTGTGELFF. The CDR3 nucleotides read TGTGCCAGCAACAAAACGGGGACCGGGGAGCTGTTTTTT.

This clone occurred once. The V call is TRBV25-1, the J call TRBJ2-7, with D hard to call. V lost 6 bases and J 0 bases, leaving 6 bases between the germline ends. The CDR3 spans 12 residues. CDR1 is MGHDK, CDR2 SYGVNS, per germline. DNA of the CDR3: TGTGCCAGCAGCCCCGGCTCCTACGAGCAGTACTTC. Translation gives CASSPGSYEQYF.

The chain carries TRBV5-6 and TRBJ1-3, with D uncertain. This CDR3 has 15 residues. Looked up from germline, CDR1 is SGHDT and CDR2 is YYEEEE. Trimming took 1 base from V and 1 from J, leaving 9 bases between them. The CDR3 coding sequence is TGTGCCAGCAGCTTGTTGAGGGAATCTGGAAACACCATATATTTT. As protein: CASSLLRESGNTIYF.

V and J are TRBV2 and TRBJ2-7; 7 positions agree with TRBD2. The CDR3 length is 14 residues. V lost 6 bases and J lost 3; bases outside the gene matches: 8. The germline V gene encodes CDR1 SNHLY and CDR2 FYNNEI. Here the CDR3 DNA reads TGTGCCAGCAGGCCCGGGACGGGGGGCTACGAGCAGTACTTC. This codes for CASRPGTGGYEQYF.

V usage is TRBV4-1 and J usage is TRBJ1-1; TRBD1 aligns across 7 bases. Germline loops: CDR1 MGHRA, CDR2 YSYEKL. V was pared by 1 base and J by 0 bases, with 5 bases of the junction left unmatched. CDR3 length: 16 residues. The CDR3, as DNA: TGCGCCAGCAGCCAAGGGGAACAGGGGTTGAACACTGAAGCTTTCTTT. Protein product: CASSQGEQGLNTEAFF.

The chain joins TRBV11-2 to TRBJ2-1, with TRBD2 identical over 8 bases. V shed 1 base and J 8 bases; nucleotides not matched to a gene: 16. CDR1 SGHAT and CDR2 FQNNGV come from the germline V gene. The CDR3 extends over 18 amino acids. CDR3 sequence reads: CASSLGGYRGGGGDEQFF. The CDR3 DNA reads TGTGCCAGCAGCTTAGGAGGATACCGGGGGGGCGGCGGGGATGAGCAGTTCTTC.

This clone appeared a single time. The chain joins TRBV21-1 to TRBJ1-5; TRBD1 was called by the table and not checked on the DNA. TRBV21-1 is assigned pseudogene status. The CDR3 loop spans 16 amino acids. The CDR3 DNA follows: TGTGCCAGCAGCACGAATCCGACAGGGGCCAATCAGCCCCAGCATTTT. It is translated as CASSTNPTGANQPQHF.

This chain uses TRBV30 with TRBJ1-2, with D unclear. Germline values: CDR1 GTSNPN, CDR2 SVGIG (reference sequence). Trimming shortened V by 2 bases and J by 7 bases, and 14 bases separated the two germline ends. The CDR3 consists of 13 residues. The CDR3 sequence: CAWSPGTSSGYTF. DNA of the CDR3: TGTGCCTGGAGTCCAGGAACAAGCAGTGGCTACACCTTC.

The chain carries TRBV6-6 and TRBJ1-1; unclear D gene. Germline CDR1 reads MNHNY; CDR2 reads SVGAGI (reference sequence). Trimming took off 2 bases at V and 6 bases at J, with 7 bases between the two ends. The CDR3 runs 12 residues. The CDR3 sequence is CASSYGGSEAFF. CDR3 nucleotides: TGTGCCAGCAGTTACGGAGGGTCTGAAGCTTTCTTT.

V and J are TRBV27 and TRBJ2-3; TRBD1 matches at 8 bases. This CDR3 has 14 amino acids. Germline V gene sequence: CDR1 MNHEY, CDR2 SMNVEV (reference sequence). V dropped 5 bases and J dropped 2; count of bases not matched to a gene: 3. CDR3 sequence (DNA): TGTGCCAGCAGTAGGACAGGGAACACAGATACGCAGTATTTT. It specifies CASSRTGNTDTQYF.